The TCR beta chain under discussion was sequenced for a study of CD4+ T cells in melanoma. A word on this clone: Its antigen is unknown.

Repertoires were generated with immunoSEQ multiplex PCR, while TCRdb's copy carries only in-frame clones and drops some. The sample holds more than 90,000 clones, about 90% seen once. The V and J ends lost 0 bases and 7 bases, in that order; junction bases with no gene match: 24. This CDR3 contains 21 residues. Germline CDR1 reads KGHSH; CDR2 reads LQKENI. Overall study results and limits: CD8+ T cell, macrophage and B cell function reportedly correlated with neoantigen-specific CD4+ T cells.

The sequencing input was peripheral blood. This chain joins TRBV18 and TRBJ1-5, with 7 bases identical to TRBD1. The clonotype originates from a human donor with melanoma. The DNA for the CDR3 is TGTGCCAGCTCACCACCAAGACTTGGAGGACAGGATCGATTTGTTCACCAGCCCCAGCATTTT. Protein: CASSPPRLGGQDRFVHQPQHF.